Listed here is a single TCR beta chain. This receptor's antigen is unknown. Per-base qualities were not stored, and no clone one base away is much larger. The source of the sample is a study of blood T cells in healthy people across ages (dated by TCRdb to 2015 to 2017). Regarding the study in general: In model experiments, template switching captured roughly one uniquely barcoded TCR beta cDNA molecule for every two T cells. For two donors (one aged 18 to 30 and one aged 80 or older), the study analyzed two additional independent replicas of 1 million unique cDNA reads from the same blood draw. Donors were grouped into four age groups: young (average about 15 years), middle-aged (39), aged (around 56) and long-lived (just over 80). The study measured age-related changes in TCR beta repertoire diversity using deep sequencing normalized with unique cDNA molecular identifiers. Beyond this particular receptor, the publication reports: There was a strong correlation between observed TCR beta diversity and the percentage of naive T cells measured by flow cytometry. Since profiling was done on bulk unsorted PBMCs, naive and antigen-experienced compartments could not be conclusively compared. Observed TCR beta diversity per million T cells fell roughly linearly with age, and a significant reduction was already apparent by age around 40. The long-lived group showed more naive CD4+ T cells, fewer expanded clones and increased TCR diversity than the aged group, suggesting age selection. Because donor CMV infection status was unknown, age-related changes in expanded clonotypes were potentially confounded. Estimates of total diversity based on one million sequenced T cells were considered lower bounds and underestimates.

Receptors were amplified or captured by 5' RACE. Sequencing was performed on an Illumina HiSeq 2500. A second PCR of about 7 to 12 cycles was run with a J-beta primer mix and a sample-barcoded 5' primer. Each TCR beta cDNA molecule received a unique molecular identifier from a template-switch 5' adaptor carrying 12 random nucleotides. Each sample yielded at least 2.5 million CDR3-containing paired-end reads. All of the RNA was converted into first-strand cDNA using the Mint cDNA synthesis kit, with a TRBC-specific oligonucleotide serving as the primer. Following uracil-DNA glycosylase treatment, a first 18-cycle PCR with universal primers M1SS and BC2_uni_R was performed on all cDNA. The paper's data handling went like this. For normalization, 1 million high-quality reads were randomly selected from each sample, with every read carrying a distinct molecular identifier. Reads with shared molecular identifiers were discarded instead of being binned into consensus sequences. MiTCR, set to a Q25 quality threshold and the strictest error-elimination algorithm, was used for CDR3 identification, clonotype clustering and error correction. A nonparametric unseen species model with Euler transformation was used to estimate lower-bound total TCR beta diversity. Using fastp at Q25 and MiXCR, TCRdb reprocessed the public reads and kept productive beta chains. Merged by CDR3 protein, the rows form single entries marked with the most common genes and DNA. In this record, the V and J calls reflect TCRdb's handling and not the investigators' own analysis. Present in this sample are some 760,000 distinct CDR3 sequences, around 25% of which were seen just once. The top ten clones comprise around 9.2% of the sample.

The 35 to 40 donors, aged roughly 6 to 100 years, were systemically healthy Caucasian individuals from Russia. Each donor gave 9 to 10 milliliters of peripheral blood, collected into EDTA-treated Vacutainer tubes. Ficoll-Paque density-gradient centrifugation was used to isolate PBMCs, with at least 7 million per sample. Trizol reagent was used to extract total RNA from PBMCs, with at least 5 micrograms per sample. The percentages of naive CD45RAhigh/CD27high T cells were determined by flow cytometry on a PBMC aliquot from every donor. CDR1 and CDR2 are read off the germline V gene as SGHRS and YFSETQ. Compared with germline, V lacks 0 bases and J lacks 0 bases; bases without a gene match: 7. The CDR3 runs 18 residues from the cysteine to the phenylalanine. Of the read, only the CDR3 DNA is kept; its 54 bases are in frame from base 1. The same data also contributed to another study, on T cells of mothers and their children. Per the second study: Nine systemically healthy Caucasian individuals served as donors, namely three mothers together with their six children. cDNA synthesis used all of the extracted RNA, with around 1.4 ug of RNA in each 15 ul reaction. Sample barcodes and 2-4 random nucleotides were added via the M1S primer in the second PCR. Over 8.5 million TCR beta CDR3 reads came from each mother, compared with 3.3 million or so reads from each child. Thymic selection shapes the output of TCR recombination in a similar way in related and unrelated pairs, and inherited differences have a minor effect. Normalized repertoire overlap was always slightly but never significantly higher in related than unrelated mother-child pairs. With a sensitivity of approximately 100 clones per million clonotypes, no persistent microchimeric T cell clones were detected. The study used deep NGS to compare TCR beta repertoires of mothers and children, seeking features distinguishing related mother-child pairs from unrelated individuals. Mothers averaged about 37 +/- 4 years of age and children averaged around 10 +/- 4 years. After adapter ligation was performed with NEBNext reagents, the libraries were sequenced on an Illumina HiSeq 2000 with 100+100 nt paired-end reads. To avoid cross-contamination, the mother libraries and the child libraries were prepared a month apart and sequenced in separate runs. Each donor had between roughly 500,000 and 2,200,000 distinct TCR beta clonotypes identified. Naive TCR beta clonotypes were estimated from low-frequency clonotypes matched to each donor's FACS-determined naive share, without sorting.

The specimen was blood. Recombination linked TRBV5-1 to TRBJ2-1; TRBD2 fits 9 bases in the junction. This TCR was recovered from a boy between 10 and 17 years old in good health. The nucleotide sequence reads as follows: TGCGCCAGCAGCTTGGGAGGGACTAGCCGAAGCTCCTACAATGAGCAGTTCTTC. Its protein is CASSLGGTSRSSYNEQFF.